The rows below give T cell receptor beta chains drawn from one sample of a study of CD8+CD57+ T cells in acquired aplastic anemia. TCRdb used MiXCR to reprocess the reads, holding one entry per CDR3 protein. The sample has 150,000 or so distinct CDR3 sequences, around 48% seen once. The specimen sequenced was sorted CD4+, CD8+, or CD8+CD57+ T cells (not recorded which) from PBMCs. Receptor source: a human donor with aplastic anemia. CDR3s include the opening cysteine and the closing phenylalanine or tryptophan. The order of the fields is clone size, V gene, J gene, D gene, CDR3 protein, CDR3 DNA. A D gene is named only where the DNA matches it firmly. Rows give clone size only sometimes, using once, few, many, or a class for an expanded clone.

clone size: NA; V gene: TRBV5-1; J gene: TRBJ2-5; D gene: TRBD2; CDR3 protein: CASSLDAFLAGPVLQETQYF; CDR3 DNA: TGCGCCAGCAGCTTGGACGCCTTCCTAGCGGGGCCCGTACTTCAAGAGACCCAGTACTTC
clone size: NA; V gene: TRBV3-1; J gene: TRBJ2-2; D gene: TRBD1; CDR3 protein: CASSPLQGPPTTGELFF; CDR3 DNA: TGTGCCAGCAGCCCCCTACAGGGGCCCCCAACCACCGGGGAGCTGTTTTTT
clone size: NA; V gene: TRBV19; J gene: TRBJ2-5; D gene: NA; CDR3 protein: CASPDRQETQYF; CDR3 DNA: TGTGCCAGTCCTGACAGGCAAGAGACCCAGTACTTC
clone size: many; V gene: TRBV2; J gene: TRBJ1-2; D gene: NA; CDR3 protein: CASSERSAPGGYTF; CDR3 DNA: TGTGCCAGCAGTGAAAGGTCTGCACCAGGGGGCTACACCTTC
clone size: many; V gene: TRBV19; J gene: TRBJ2-5; D gene: NA; CDR3 protein: CASSVRAIEETQYF; CDR3 DNA: TGTGCCAGTAGTGTAAGGGCTATCGAAGAGACCCAGTACTTC
clone size: NA; V gene: TRBV6-1; J gene: TRBJ1-6; D gene: NA; CDR3 protein: CASSEAPEWYNSPLHF; CDR3 DNA: TGTGCCAGCAGTGAAGCGCCCGAATGGTATAATTCACCCCTCCACTTT
clone size: many; V gene: TRBV10-3; J gene: TRBJ2-7; D gene: TRBD1; CDR3 protein: CASGQGPYEQYF; CDR3 DNA: TGTGCCTCGGGACAGGGTCCCTACGAGCAGTACTTC
clone size: NA; V gene: TRBV19; J gene: TRBJ1-2; D gene: TRBD1; CDR3 protein: CASSMMGQVDGYTF; CDR3 DNA: TGTGCCAGTAGTATGATGGGACAGGTAGATGGCTACACCTTC
clone size: many; V gene: TRBV24-1; J gene: TRBJ2-3; D gene: TRBD1; CDR3 protein: CATSKGGQGRTDTQYF; CDR3 DNA: TGTGCCACCAGTAAGGGGGGACAGGGTAGGACAGATACGCAGTATTTT
clone size: many; V gene: TRBV9; J gene: TRBJ1-6; D gene: TRBD1; CDR3 protein: CASSAGTGITFNSPLHF; CDR3 DNA: TGTGCCAGCAGCGCCGGGACAGGGATTACCTTCAATTCACCCCTCCACTTT
clone size: many; V gene: TRBV29-1; J gene: TRBJ2-1; D gene: TRBD2; CDR3 protein: CSVEGGTSGSPNEQFF; CDR3 DNA: TGCAGCGTTGAAGGAGGGACTAGCGGGAGCCCCAATGAGCAGTTCTTC
clone size: NA; V gene: TRBV28; J gene: TRBJ1-1; D gene: NA; CDR3 protein: CASTPQGLITEAFF; CDR3 DNA: TGTGCCAGCACTCCTCAGGGGTTGATCACTGAAGCTTTCTTT
clone size: many; V gene: TRBV19; J gene: TRBJ2-1; D gene: TRBD1; CDR3 protein: CASGGTGGIVSNEQFF; CDR3 DNA: TGTGCCAGTGGGGGGACAGGGGGCATAGTGAGCAATGAGCAGTTCTTC
clone size: NA; V gene: TRBV7-2; J gene: TRBJ1-6; D gene: NA; CDR3 protein: CASSPSPPDSPLHF; CDR3 DNA: TGTGCCAGCAGCCCATCCCCCCCGGACTCACCCCTCCACTTT
clone size: many; V gene: TRBV19; J gene: TRBJ2-7; D gene: NA; CDR3 protein: CASSSTPMNYEQYF; CDR3 DNA: TGTGCCAGTAGTTCAACCCCTATGAACTACGAGCAGTACTTC
clone size: NA; V gene: TRBV4-1; J gene: TRBJ2-3; D gene: TRBD2; CDR3 protein: CASSQGTSGRHTDTQYF; CDR3 DNA: TGCGCCAGCAGCCAGGGGACTAGCGGGAGACACACAGATACGCAGTATTTT
clone size: NA; V gene: TRBV5-1; J gene: TRBJ2-7; D gene: NA; CDR3 protein: CASSPSQDSTLYF; CDR3 DNA: TGCGCCAGCAGCCCTTCCCAAGACAGCACGCTGTACTTC
clone size: NA; V gene: TRBV6-2/TRBV6-3; J gene: TRBJ2-1; D gene: NA; CDR3 protein: CASSYSKGGSYNEQFF; CDR3 DNA: TGTGCCAGCAGTTACTCGAAAGGGGGCTCCTACAATGAGCAGTTCTTC
clone size: NA; V gene: TRBV20-1; J gene: TRBJ2-5; D gene: NA; CDR3 protein: CSVREGEAGTQYF; CDR3 DNA: TGCAGTGTCAGAGAGGGGGAAGCGGGAACCCAGTACTTC
clone size: once; V gene: TRBV20-1; J gene: TRBJ2-3; D gene: NA; CDR3 protein: CSAPSGSSTDTQYF; CDR3 DNA: TGCAGTGCTCCAAGCGGGTCTAGCACAGATACGCAGTATTTT
clone size: many; V gene: TRBV6-1; J gene: TRBJ2-1; D gene: NA; CDR3 protein: CASRTRRVGGIYNEQFF; CDR3 DNA: TGTGCCAGCAGAACTAGGCGGGTCGGCGGGATCTACAATGAGCAGTTCTTC
clone size: NA; V gene: TRBV29-1; J gene: TRBJ1-4; D gene: TRBD1; CDR3 protein: CSVEDPGQPTNEKLFF; CDR3 DNA: TGCAGCGTTGAGGATCCGGGACAGCCAACTAATGAAAAACTGTTTTTT
clone size: many; V gene: TRBV12-3/TRBV12-4; J gene: TRBJ2-7; D gene: NA; CDR3 protein: CASSFWKSPYEQYF; CDR3 DNA: TGTGCCAGCAGTTTCTGGAAATCTCCCTACGAGCAGTACTTC
clone size: many; V gene: TRBV4-2; J gene: TRBJ2-1; D gene: NA; CDR3 protein: CASSQSPGDEQFF; CDR3 DNA: TGTGCCAGCAGCCAGTCGCCTGGGGATGAGCAGTTCTTC
clone size: NA; V gene: TRBV2; J gene: TRBJ2-1; D gene: NA; CDR3 protein: CASSDPWGPNEQFF; CDR3 DNA: TGTGCCAGCAGTGACCCCTGGGGGCCTAATGAGCAGTTCTTC
clone size: NA; V gene: TRBV15; J gene: TRBJ2-7; D gene: TRBD1; CDR3 protein: CATSIRQGGNEQYF; CDR3 DNA: TGTGCCACCAGCATCAGACAGGGGGGGAACGAGCAGTACTTC
clone size: many; V gene: TRBV19; J gene: TRBJ2-7; D gene: NA; CDR3 protein: CASSQTGIEDEQYF; CDR3 DNA: TGTGCCAGTTCCCAAACGGGTATAGAGGACGAGCAGTACTTC
clone size: few; V gene: TRBV11-2; J gene: TRBJ1-1; D gene: TRBD1; CDR3 protein: CASSSSTGQGDTEAFF; CDR3 DNA: TGTGCCAGCAGCTCATCGACCGGACAGGGGGACACTGAAGCTTTCTTT
clone size: NA; V gene: TRBV10-2; J gene: TRBJ2-5; D gene: TRBD2; CDR3 protein: CASGERGLAGAPGETQYF; CDR3 DNA: TGTGCCAGCGGGGAGCGGGGACTAGCGGGAGCACCGGGGGAGACCCAGTACTTC
clone size: once; V gene: TRBV7-9; J gene: TRBJ2-7; D gene: NA; CDR3 protein: CASSLEESEQYF; CDR3 DNA: TGTGCCAGCAGCTTAGAAGAGTCCGAGCAGTACTTC
clone size: many; V gene: TRBV12-3/TRBV12-4; J gene: TRBJ1-4; D gene: NA; CDR3 protein: CASSPTRVGEKLFF; CDR3 DNA: TGTGCCAGCAGCCCAACGCGGGTAGGGGAAAAACTGTTTTTT
clone size: few; V gene: TRBV30; J gene: TRBJ1-5; D gene: NA; CDR3 protein: CAWSGQGRFLSNQPQHF; CDR3 DNA: TGTGCCTGGAGTGGGCAGGGGAGATTCCTTAGCAATCAGCCCCAGCATTTT
clone size: NA; V gene: TRBV24-1; J gene: TRBJ2-5; D gene: NA; CDR3 protein: CATSGPGQNSRETQYF; CDR3 DNA: TGTGCCACCAGTGGGCCGGGACAAAACTCGCGGGAGACCCAGTACTTC